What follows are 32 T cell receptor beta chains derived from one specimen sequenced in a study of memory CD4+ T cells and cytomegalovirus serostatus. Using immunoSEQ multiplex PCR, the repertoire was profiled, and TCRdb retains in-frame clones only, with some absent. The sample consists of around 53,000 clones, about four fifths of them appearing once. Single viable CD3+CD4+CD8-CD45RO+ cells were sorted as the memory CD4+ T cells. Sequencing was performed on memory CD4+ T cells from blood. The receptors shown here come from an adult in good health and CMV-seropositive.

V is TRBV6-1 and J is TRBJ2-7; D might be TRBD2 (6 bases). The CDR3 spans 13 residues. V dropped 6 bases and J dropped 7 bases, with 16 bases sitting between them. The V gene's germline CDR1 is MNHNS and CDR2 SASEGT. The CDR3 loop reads CASSRDFWGEQYF. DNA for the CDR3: TGTGCCAGCAGCCGGGACTTTTGGGGGGAGCAGTACTTC.

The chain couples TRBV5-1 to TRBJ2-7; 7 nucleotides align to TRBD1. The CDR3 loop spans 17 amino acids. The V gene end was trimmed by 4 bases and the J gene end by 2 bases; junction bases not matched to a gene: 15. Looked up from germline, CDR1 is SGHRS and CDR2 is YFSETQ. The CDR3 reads CASSPTAGGTGAYEQYF. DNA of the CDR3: TGCGCCAGCAGCCCAACGGCAGGAGGAACAGGGGCCTACGAGCAGTACTTC.

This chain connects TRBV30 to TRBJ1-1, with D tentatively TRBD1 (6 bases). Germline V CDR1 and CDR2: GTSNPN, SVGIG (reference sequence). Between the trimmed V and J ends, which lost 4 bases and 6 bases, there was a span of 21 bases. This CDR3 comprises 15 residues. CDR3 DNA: TGTGCCTGGAAGGGGGTCGGGGGGCAAATTTCTGAAGCTTTCTTT. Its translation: CAWKGVGGQISEAFF.

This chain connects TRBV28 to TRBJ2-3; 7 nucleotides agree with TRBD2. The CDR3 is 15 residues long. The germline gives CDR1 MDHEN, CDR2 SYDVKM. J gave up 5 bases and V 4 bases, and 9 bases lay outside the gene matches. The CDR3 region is CASSWSGTQKDTQYF. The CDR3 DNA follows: TGTGCCAGCAGTTGGAGCGGGACGCAGAAAGATACGCAGTATTTT.

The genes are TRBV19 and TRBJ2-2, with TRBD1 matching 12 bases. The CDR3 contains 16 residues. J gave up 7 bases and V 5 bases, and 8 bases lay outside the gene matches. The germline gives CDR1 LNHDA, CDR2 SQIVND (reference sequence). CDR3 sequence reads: CASSQVGQGAVGELFF. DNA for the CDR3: TGTGCCAGTAGTCAGGTGGGACAGGGGGCTGTCGGGGAGCTGTTTTTT. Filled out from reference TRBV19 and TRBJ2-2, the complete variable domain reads DGGITQSPKYLFRKEGQNVTLSCEQNLNHDAMYWYRQDPGQGLRLIYYSQIVNDFQKGDIAEGYSVSREKKESFPLTVTSAQKNPTAFYLCASSQVGQGAVGELFFGEGSRLTVL.

The chain's CDR3 is CASSPGWASGGVNTDTQYF. The CDR3, as DNA: TGTGCCAGCAGCCCAGGGTGGGCTAGCGGGGGGGTTAACACAGATACGCAGTATTTT. The chain is built from TRBV7-2 and TRBJ2-3; 12 positions match TRBD2. The CDR3 covers 19 residues. Germline CDR1 reads SGHTA; CDR2 reads FQGNSA. Unmatched junction bases numbered 14, after V lost 5 bases and J lost 2 bases.

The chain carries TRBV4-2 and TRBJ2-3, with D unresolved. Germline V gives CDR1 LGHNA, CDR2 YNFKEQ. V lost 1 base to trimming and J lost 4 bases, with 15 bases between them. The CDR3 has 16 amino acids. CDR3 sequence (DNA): TGTGCCAGCAGCCAAGGGTCGGGCCCCGAGGCAGATACGCAGTATTTT. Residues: CASSQGSGPEADTQYF.

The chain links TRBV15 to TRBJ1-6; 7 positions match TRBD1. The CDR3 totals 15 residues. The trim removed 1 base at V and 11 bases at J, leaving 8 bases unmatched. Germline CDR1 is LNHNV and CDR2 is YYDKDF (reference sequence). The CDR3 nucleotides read TGTGCCACCAGCAGAGGGGGGCAGGGGGAACCACCCCTCCACTTT. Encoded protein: CATSRGGQGEPPLHF.

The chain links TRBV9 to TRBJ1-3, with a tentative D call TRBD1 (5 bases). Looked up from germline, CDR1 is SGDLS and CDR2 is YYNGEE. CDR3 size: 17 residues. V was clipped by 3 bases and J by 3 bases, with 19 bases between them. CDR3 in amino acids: CASSEGPGSFGGNTIYF. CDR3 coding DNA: TGTGCCAGCAGCGAGGGACCCGGGTCTTTCGGTGGAAACACCATATATTTT.

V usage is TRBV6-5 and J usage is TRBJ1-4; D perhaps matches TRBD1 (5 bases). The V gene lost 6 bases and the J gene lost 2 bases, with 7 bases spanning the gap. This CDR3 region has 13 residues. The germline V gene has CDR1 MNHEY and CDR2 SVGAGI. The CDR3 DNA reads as TGTGCCAGCAGGGGGGGGACTAATGAAAAACTGTTTTTT. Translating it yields CASRGGTNEKLFF.

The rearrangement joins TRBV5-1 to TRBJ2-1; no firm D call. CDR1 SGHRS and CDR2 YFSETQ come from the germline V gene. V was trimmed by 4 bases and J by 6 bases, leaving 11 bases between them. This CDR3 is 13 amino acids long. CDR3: CASSLGGVNEQFF. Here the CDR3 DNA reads TGCGCCAGCAGCCTAGGTGGGGTCAATGAGCAGTTCTTC.

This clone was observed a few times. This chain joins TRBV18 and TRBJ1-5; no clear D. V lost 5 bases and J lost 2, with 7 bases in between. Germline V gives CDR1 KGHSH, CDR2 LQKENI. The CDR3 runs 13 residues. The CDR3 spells CASSSYGNQPQHF. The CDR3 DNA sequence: TGTGCCAGCTCAAGTTACGGCAATCAGCCCCAGCATTTT.

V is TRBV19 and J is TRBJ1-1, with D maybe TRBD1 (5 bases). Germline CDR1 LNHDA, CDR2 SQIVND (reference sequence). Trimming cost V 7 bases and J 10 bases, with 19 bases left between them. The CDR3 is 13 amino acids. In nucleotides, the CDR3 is TGTGCCAGTATTGGGGGGGGAAGACCACGAGCTTTCTTT. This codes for CASIGGGRPRAFF.

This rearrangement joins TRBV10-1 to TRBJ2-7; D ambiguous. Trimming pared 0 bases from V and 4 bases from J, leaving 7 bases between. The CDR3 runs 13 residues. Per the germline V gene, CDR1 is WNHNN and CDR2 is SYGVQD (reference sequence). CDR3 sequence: CASSESAGYEQYF. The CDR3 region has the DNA TGCGCCAGCAGTGAGTCGGCAGGTTACGAGCAGTACTTC.

CDR3 DNA: TGTGCCAGTAGCCAGGGGACCTCCGGAGGTAACACTGAAGCTTTCTTT. Translation gives CASSQGTSGGNTEAFF. The chain links TRBV19 to TRBJ1-1, with D possibly being TRBD1 (6 bases). The V and J ends lost 6 bases and 2 bases respectively, with 19 bases between them. This CDR3 comprises 16 residues. Per the germline V gene, CDR1 is LNHDA and CDR2 is SQIVND (reference sequence).

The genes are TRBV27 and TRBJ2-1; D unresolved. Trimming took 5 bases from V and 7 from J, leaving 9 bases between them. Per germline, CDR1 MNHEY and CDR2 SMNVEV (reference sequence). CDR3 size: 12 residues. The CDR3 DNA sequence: TGTGCCAGCAGTGCCCCTTTGAATGAGCAGTTCTTC. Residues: CASSAPLNEQFF.

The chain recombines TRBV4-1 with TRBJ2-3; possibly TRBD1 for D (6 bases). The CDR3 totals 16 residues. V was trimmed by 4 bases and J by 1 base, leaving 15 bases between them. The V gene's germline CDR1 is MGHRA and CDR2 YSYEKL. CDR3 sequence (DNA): TGCGCCAGCAGCCTCCCTGAAGGGGGACGCACAGATACGCAGTATTTT. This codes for CASSLPEGGRTDTQYF.

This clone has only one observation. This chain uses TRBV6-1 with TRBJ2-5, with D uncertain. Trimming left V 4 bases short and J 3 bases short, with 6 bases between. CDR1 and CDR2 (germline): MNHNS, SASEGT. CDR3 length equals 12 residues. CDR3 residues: CASSAVKETQYF. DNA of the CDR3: TGTGCCAGCAGTGCCGTAAAAGAGACCCAGTACTTC.

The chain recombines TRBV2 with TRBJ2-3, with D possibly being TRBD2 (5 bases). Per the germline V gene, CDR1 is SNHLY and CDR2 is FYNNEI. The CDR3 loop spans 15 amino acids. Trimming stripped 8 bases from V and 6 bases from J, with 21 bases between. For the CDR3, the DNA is TGTGCCAGCCAGAGACCCGCGGGTGGGGAGGATACGCAGTATTTT. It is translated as CASQRPAGGEDTQYF.

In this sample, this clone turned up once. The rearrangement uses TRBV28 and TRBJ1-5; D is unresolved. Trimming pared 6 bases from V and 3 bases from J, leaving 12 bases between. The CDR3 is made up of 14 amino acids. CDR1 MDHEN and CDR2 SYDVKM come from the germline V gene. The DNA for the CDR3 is TGTGCCAGCAGGGGAGTGCGGGACAATCAGCCCCAGCATTTT. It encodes CASRGVRDNQPQHF. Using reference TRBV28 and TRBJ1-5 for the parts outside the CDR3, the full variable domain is DVKVTQSSRYLVKRTGEKVFLECVQDMDHENMFWYRQDPGLGLRLIYFSYDVKMKEKGDIPEGYSVSREKKERFSLILESASTNQTSMYLCASRGVRDNQPQHFGDGTRLSIL.

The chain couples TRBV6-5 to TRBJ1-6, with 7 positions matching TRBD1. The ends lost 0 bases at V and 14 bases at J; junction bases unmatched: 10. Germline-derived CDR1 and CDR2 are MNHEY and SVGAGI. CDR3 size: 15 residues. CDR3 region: CASSYSVRGAGTLHF. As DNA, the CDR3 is TGTGCCAGCAGTTACTCGGTCAGGGGGGCTGGGACCCTCCACTTT.

CDR3 region: CASRDTGKMNTEAFF. CDR3 DNA: TGTGCCAGCAGAGACACAGGGAAGATGAACACTGAAGCTTTCTTT. The rearrangement joins TRBV6-6 to TRBJ1-1, with D possibly being TRBD1 (6 bases). This CDR3 contains 15 residues. Germline loops: CDR1 MNHNY, CDR2 SVGAGI (reference sequence). V lost 6 bases and J 0 bases, leaving 14 bases between the germline ends.

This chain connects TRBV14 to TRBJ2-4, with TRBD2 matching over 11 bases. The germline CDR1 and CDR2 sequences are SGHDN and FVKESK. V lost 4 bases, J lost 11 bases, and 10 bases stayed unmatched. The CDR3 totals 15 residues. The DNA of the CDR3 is TGTGCCAGCAGCCCCTGGGGGACTAGCGGTAATCTTCAGTACTTC. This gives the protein CASSPWGTSGNLQYF.

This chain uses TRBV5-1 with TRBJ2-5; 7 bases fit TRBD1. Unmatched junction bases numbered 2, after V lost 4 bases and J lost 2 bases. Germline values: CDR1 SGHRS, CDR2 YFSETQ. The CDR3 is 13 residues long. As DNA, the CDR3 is TGCGCCAGCAGCCCGACAGGGCAAGAGACCCAGTACTTC. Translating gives CASSPTGQETQYF. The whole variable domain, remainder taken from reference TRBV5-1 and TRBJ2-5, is KAGVTQTPRYLIKTRGQQVTLSCSPISGHRSVSWYQQTPGQGLQFLFEYFSETQRNKGNFPGRFSGRQFSNSRSEMNVSTLELGDSALYLCASSPTGQETQYFGPGTRLLVL.

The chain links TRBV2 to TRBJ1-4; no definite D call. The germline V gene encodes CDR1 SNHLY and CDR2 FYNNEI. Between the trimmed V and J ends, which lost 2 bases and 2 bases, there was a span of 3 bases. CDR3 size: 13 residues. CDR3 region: CASSEWTNEKLFF. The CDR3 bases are TGTGCCAGCAGTGAATGGACTAATGAAAAACTGTTTTTT.

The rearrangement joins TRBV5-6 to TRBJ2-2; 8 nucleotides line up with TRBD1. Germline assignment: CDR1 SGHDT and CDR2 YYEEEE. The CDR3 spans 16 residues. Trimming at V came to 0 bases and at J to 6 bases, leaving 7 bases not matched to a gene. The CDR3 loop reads CASSLAGRGRAGELFF. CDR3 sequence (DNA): TGTGCCAGCAGCTTGGCGGGCAGGGGGCGCGCCGGGGAGCTGTTTTTT.

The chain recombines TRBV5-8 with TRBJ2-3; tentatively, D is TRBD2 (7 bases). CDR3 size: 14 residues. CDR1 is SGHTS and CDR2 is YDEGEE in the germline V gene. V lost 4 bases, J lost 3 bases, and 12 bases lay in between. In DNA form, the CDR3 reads TGTGCCAGCAGCAAGGGGGGGTTGACAGATACGCAGTATTTT. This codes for CASSKGGLTDTQYF.

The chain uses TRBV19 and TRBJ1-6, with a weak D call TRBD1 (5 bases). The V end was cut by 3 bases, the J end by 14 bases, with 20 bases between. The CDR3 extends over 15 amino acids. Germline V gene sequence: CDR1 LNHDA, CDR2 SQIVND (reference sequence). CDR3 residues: CASSIRTFQALSLHF. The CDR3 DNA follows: TGTGCCAGTAGTATCAGGACATTCCAAGCCCTATCCCTCCACTTT.

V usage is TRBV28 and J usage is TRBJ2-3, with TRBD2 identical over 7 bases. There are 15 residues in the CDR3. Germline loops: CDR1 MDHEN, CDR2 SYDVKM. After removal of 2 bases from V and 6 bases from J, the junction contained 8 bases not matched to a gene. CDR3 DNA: TGTGCCAGCAGTTTAATGGGGGGGGGTGTTGATACGCAGTATTTT. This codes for CASSLMGGGVDTQYF.

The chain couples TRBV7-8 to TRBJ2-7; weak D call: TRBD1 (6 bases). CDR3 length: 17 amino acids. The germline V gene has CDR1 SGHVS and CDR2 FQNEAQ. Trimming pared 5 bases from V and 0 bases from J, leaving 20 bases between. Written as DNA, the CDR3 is TGTGCCAGCAGCCCAACCAGACCCCAGGGGAGCTCCTACGAGCAGTACTTC. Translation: CASSPTRPQGSSYEQYF. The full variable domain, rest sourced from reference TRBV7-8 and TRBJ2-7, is GAGVSQSPRYKVAKRGQDVALRCDPISGHVSLFWYQQALGQGPEFLTYFQNEAQLDKSGLPSDRFFAERPEGSVSTLKIQRTQQEDSAVYLCASSPTRPQGSSYEQYFGPGTRLTVT.

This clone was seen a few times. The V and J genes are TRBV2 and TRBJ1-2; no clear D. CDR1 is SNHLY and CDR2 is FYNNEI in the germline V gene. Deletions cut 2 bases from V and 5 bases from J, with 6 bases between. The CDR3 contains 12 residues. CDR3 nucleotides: TGTGCCAGCAGTGAAACGGATTATGGCTACACCTTC. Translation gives CASSETDYGYTF.

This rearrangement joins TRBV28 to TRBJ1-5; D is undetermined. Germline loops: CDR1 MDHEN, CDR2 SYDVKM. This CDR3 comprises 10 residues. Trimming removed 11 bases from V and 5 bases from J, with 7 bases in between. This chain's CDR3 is CASGDQPQHF. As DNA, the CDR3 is TGTGCCTCCGGGGATCAGCCCCAGCATTTT.